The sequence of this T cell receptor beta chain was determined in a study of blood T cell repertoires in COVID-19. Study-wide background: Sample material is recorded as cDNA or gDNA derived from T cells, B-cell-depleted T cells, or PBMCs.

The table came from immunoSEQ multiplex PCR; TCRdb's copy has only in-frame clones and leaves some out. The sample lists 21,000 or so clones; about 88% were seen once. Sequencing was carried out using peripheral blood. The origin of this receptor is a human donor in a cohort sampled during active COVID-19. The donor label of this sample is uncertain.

The DNA for the CDR3 is TGTGCCACCAGTGACCCGGACAGGAGCTCCTACAATGAGCAGTTCTTC. Protein sequence: CATSDPDRSSYNEQFF. The rearrangement uses TRBV24-1 and TRBJ2-1, with 7 bases matching TRBD1. With V trimmed by 4 bases and J by 0 bases, 5 bases remained unmatched. CDR3 length: 16 residues. Germline CDR1 and CDR2: KGHDR and SFDVKD.